These 5 T cell receptor beta chains were all obtained from the same sample, sequenced in a study of post-analysis software for immune sequencing data. The antigens of these receptors remain unknown. Overall study results and limits: TRBV5-6, TRBV5-1 and TRBV20-1 belonged to a set of about five TRBV segments that were more frequent in patients than controls.

Each TCR beta cDNA library carried unique molecular identifiers. TCRdb independently ran MiXCR on the PCR reads; one entry per CDR3 protein. Seen here are 750,000 to 950,000 distinct CDR3 sequences, approximately 53% observed once, and the top ten hold approximately 4.2%. Sequences were obtained from blood. The source of these receptors is a girl aged 5 to 17 with multiple sclerosis.

This clonotype showed up just a few times. The chain employs TRBV7-2 and TRBJ1-2, with 8 bases lining up with TRBD1. Trimming cost V 1 base and J 2 bases; bases outside gene matches: 3. The CDR3 runs to 15 residues. Germline CDR1 and CDR2: SGHTA and FQGNSA. The CDR3 reads CASSLGAGGNYGYTF. The CDR3 DNA follows: TGTGCCAGCAGCTTAGGTGCAGGGGGCAACTATGGCTACACCTTC.

Only a few counts were recorded for this clonotype. J is TRBJ2-3 and V is TRBV7-9; D is ambiguous. The CDR3 totals 14 residues. Trimming removed 5 bases at V and 0 bases at J, with 9 bases between. Germline lookup yields CDR1 SEHNR and CDR2 FQNEAQ (reference sequence). The CDR3: CASSASLSTDTQYF. The DNA for the CDR3 is TGTGCCAGCAGCGCCTCCCTCAGCACAGATACGCAGTATTTT.

The rearrangement joins TRBV4-2 to TRBJ2-3; D call uncertain. The CDR3 loop spans 13 amino acids. V dropped 0 bases and J dropped 5 bases, with 6 bases sitting between them. CDR1 is LGHNA and CDR2 is YNFKEQ in the germline V gene. CDR3 loop: CASSQELIDTQYF. CDR3 bases: TGTGCCAGCAGCCAAGAGTTAATAGATACGCAGTATTTT.

The V call is TRBV6-5, the J call TRBJ2-7; 12 nucleotides align to TRBD1. J was trimmed by 4 bases and V by 4 bases; bases with no gene match: 2. Germline CDR1 reads MNHEY; CDR2 reads SVGAGI. The CDR3 runs 14 residues. CDR3 coding DNA: TGTGCCAGCAGTTGGGACAGGGGGCCATACGAGCAGTACTTC. Encoded protein: CASSWDRGPYEQYF.

This sequence joins TRBV7-3 and TRBJ2-1; TRBD1 or TRBD2 may be the D gene (6 bases each). CDR3 length equals 16 residues. V was cut by 1 base and J by 4 bases, with 14 bases left in between. Germline V CDR1 and CDR2: SGHTA, FQGTGA. The CDR3 reads CASSLKGGLSYNEQFF. The DNA for the CDR3 is TGTGCCAGCAGCTTAAAGGGGGGCCTATCTTACAATGAGCAGTTCTTC.